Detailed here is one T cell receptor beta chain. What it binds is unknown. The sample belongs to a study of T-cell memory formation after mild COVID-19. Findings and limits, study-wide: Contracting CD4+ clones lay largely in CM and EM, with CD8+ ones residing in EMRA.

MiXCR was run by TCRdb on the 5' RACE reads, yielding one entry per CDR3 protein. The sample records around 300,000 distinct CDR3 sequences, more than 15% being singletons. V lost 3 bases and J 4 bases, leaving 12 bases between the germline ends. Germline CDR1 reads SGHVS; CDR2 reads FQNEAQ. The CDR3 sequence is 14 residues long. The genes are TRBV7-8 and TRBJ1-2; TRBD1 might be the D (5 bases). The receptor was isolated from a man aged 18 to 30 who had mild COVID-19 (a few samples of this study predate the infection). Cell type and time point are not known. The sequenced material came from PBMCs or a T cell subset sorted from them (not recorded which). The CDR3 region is CASSLGQGVYGYTF. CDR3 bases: TGTGCCAGCAGCTTGGGTCAGGGCGTCTATGGCTACACCTTC.